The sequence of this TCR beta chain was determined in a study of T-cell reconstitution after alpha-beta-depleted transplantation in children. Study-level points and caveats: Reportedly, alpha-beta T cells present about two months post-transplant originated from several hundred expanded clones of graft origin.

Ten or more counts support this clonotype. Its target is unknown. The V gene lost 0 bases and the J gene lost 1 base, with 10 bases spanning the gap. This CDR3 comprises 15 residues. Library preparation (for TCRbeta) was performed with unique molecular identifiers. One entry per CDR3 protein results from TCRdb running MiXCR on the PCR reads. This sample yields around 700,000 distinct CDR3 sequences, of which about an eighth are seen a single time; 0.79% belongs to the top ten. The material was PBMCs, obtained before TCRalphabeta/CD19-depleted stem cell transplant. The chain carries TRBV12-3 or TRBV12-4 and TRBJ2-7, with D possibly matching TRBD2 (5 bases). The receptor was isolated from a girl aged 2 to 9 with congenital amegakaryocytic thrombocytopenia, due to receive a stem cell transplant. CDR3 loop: CASSLAGGFSYEQYF. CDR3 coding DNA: TGTGCCAGCAGTTTAGCAGGCGGGTTTTCCTACGAGCAGTACTTC.